This T cell receptor beta chain emerged from a study of response to subunit inactivated influenza vaccine listed by TCRdb under 2018. Study-level background: To follow how T cells responded to a trivalent subunit inactivated influenza vaccine, the researchers relied on deep quantitative profiling of the T cell receptor repertoire. Overall study outcomes, separate from this receptor: It was suggested by the authors that each seasonal influenza vaccination may recruit only a limited number of new T cells.

The germline V gene specifies LGHNA as CDR1 and YNFKEQ as CDR2. The CDR3 starts with the cysteine, ends with the phenylalanine, and has 14 residues. Kept here is only the CDR3 DNA, which spans 42 bases and is read in frame from base 1. V ends up 3 bases short and J 11 bases short, with an unmatched junction base count of 11. Library creation used RT-PCR. Sequencing was carried out with an Illumina HiSeq 2500. TCRdb applied fastp at Q25 and MiXCR to the public reads, then kept only in-frame beta chains. Rows with a matching CDR3 protein are joined into one entry that keeps the most common DNA and genes. This sample lists 150,000 to 200,000 distinct CDR3 sequences; about 9% were detected once. The ten largest clonotypes hold about a tenth of the sample. As to this clonotype: The target of this receptor is not known. Nothing much larger sits one base from this clone, and base qualities are not available.

This TCR was sampled from a man aged 45-60 years who received an inactivated influenza vaccine. Donor details come from another sample of the same person, matched by shared clones. The chain is assembled from TRBV4-2 and TRBJ1-1, and TRBD1 aligns with 8 junction nucleotides. Specimen: non-naive T cells sorted from PBMCs, collected on the day of vaccination. The intended sense of this specimen's cell subset or site label: memory T cell fraction. The CDR3 reads CASSQALGTGQAFF. The DNA sequence follows: TGTGCCAGCAGCCAGGCTCTCGGGACAGGTCAGGCTTTCTTT.